These 30 T cell receptor beta chains were sequenced from one sample in a study of patients and donors after allogeneic stem cell transplantation. MiXCR, applied by TCRdb to the RT-PCR reads, yields one record per CDR3 protein. The sample consists of about 160,000 distinct CDR3 sequences, about 24% of them appearing once. Material: blood, either unsorted or a sorted T cell fraction (not recorded which). These receptors came from a human donor who was either an allogeneic HSCT recipient or a stem cell or donor lymphocyte infusion donor (not recorded which). It is not recorded whose cells these are; they may come from a transplant donor.

The rearrangement joins TRBV7-9 to TRBJ1-2; TRBD1 might be the D (6 bases). CDR3 length: 16 residues. V gave up 2 bases and J gave up 4 bases, with 17 bases separating them. Looked up from germline, CDR1 is SEHNR and CDR2 is FQNEAQ (reference sequence). CDR3 sequence reads: CASSLYWGQGGYGYTF. The CDR3 nucleotides read TGTGCCAGCAGCTTATACTGGGGACAAGGCGGCTATGGCTACACCTTC.

This clonotype was seen a handful of times. The genes are TRBV12-3 or TRBV12-4 and TRBJ2-3, with 7 bases aligning to TRBD2. The CDR3 loop spans 12 amino acids. V dropped 5 bases and J dropped 8; count of bases not matched to a gene: 4. For the CDR3, the DNA is TGTGCCAGCAGTACCGGGGAGGGTACGCAGTATTTT. This translates into CASSTGEGTQYF.

V usage is TRBV5-1 and J usage is TRBJ1-5, with TRBD1 as a possible D gene (6 bases). CDR1 SGHRS and CDR2 YFSETQ come from the germline V gene. This CDR3 has 16 residues. V was clipped by 2 bases and J by 4 bases, with 16 bases between them. The CDR3 DNA reads TGCGCCAGCAGCTTCACCAGGGGTTTCAGGAATCAGCCCCAGCATTTT. Protein: CASSFTRGFRNQPQHF.

This clonotype was detected only a few times. The DNA of the CDR3 is TGCAGTCTACGTCGCGGCTTTAGCAATCAGCCCCAGCATTTT. This translates into CSLRRGFSNQPQHF. V gene TRBV20-1 combines with J gene TRBJ1-5; unclear D gene. The CDR3 consists of 14 residues. CDR1 is DFQATT and CDR2 is SNEGSKA in the germline V gene (reference sequence). Trimming cost V 8 bases and J 0 bases, with 14 bases left between them.

This rearrangement joins TRBV27 to TRBJ2-5, with 8 positions matching TRBD2. CDR3 length: 15 amino acids. J lost 5 bases, V lost 3 bases, and 8 bases had no gene match. CDR1 MNHEY and CDR2 SMNVEV come from the germline V gene (reference sequence). The CDR3 DNA follows: TGTGCCAGCAGTTTGGCGGGACTAGTGCGGGAGACCCAGTACTTC. Amino acid sequence: CASSLAGLVRETQYF.

This clonotype was found many times. V is TRBV5-1 and J is TRBJ2-3; TRBD2 might be the D (5 bases). With 5 bases removed from V and 0 bases from J, the gap between germline ends came to 13 bases. The CDR3 loop spans 15 amino acids. Germline V gene sequence: CDR1 SGHRS, CDR2 YFSETQ. CDR3 in DNA: TGCGCCAGCAGGGTTGAGGGCAGAAGCACAGATACGCAGTATTTT. This sequence encodes CASRVEGRSTDTQYF.

The V call is TRBV6-1, the J call TRBJ2-7, with 9 bases matching TRBD2. V dropped 10 bases and J dropped 0; count of bases not matched to a gene: 10. The CDR3 consists of 15 residues. Germline-derived CDR1 and CDR2 are MNHNS and SASEGT. CDR3: CAIQELAGSSYEQYF. CDR3 DNA: TGTGCCATACAGGAGCTAGCGGGGAGCTCCTACGAGCAGTACTTC.

This clonotype was seen more than once but under ten times. The rearrangement uses TRBV10-3 and TRBJ2-1, with TRBD2 matching over 12 bases. With 2 bases clipped from V and 8 bases from J, the junction kept 10 bases outside the gene matches. Per germline, CDR1 ENHRY and CDR2 SYGVKD. The CDR3 spans 17 residues. CDR3 sequence (DNA): TGTGCCATCAGTGAGCTTATGACTAGCGGGAGTTTCCATGAGCAGTTCTTC. Translation gives CAISELMTSGSFHEQFF.

This clonotype was seen more than once but under ten times. V gene TRBV2 combines with J gene TRBJ1-1; D gene uncertain. Germline V gene sequence: CDR1 SNHLY, CDR2 FYNNEI. Trimming cost V 0 bases and J 0 bases, with 5 bases left between them. The CDR3 runs to 14 residues. The CDR3 loop reads CASSEAGVNTEAFF. The CDR3 coding sequence is TGTGCCAGCAGTGAAGCTGGAGTGAACACTGAAGCTTTCTTT.

This chain links TRBV6-2 or TRBV6-3 with TRBJ2-1, with 8 bases that match TRBD1. The CDR3 sequence is 15 residues long. Per germline, CDR1 MNHEY and CDR2 SVGEGT. V trimming: 2 bases; J trimming: 7 bases; junction bases outside the gene matches: 7. In DNA form, the CDR3 reads TGTGCCAGCAGTTACGGGCCAGGGGGCTTTAATGAGCAGTTCTTC. Protein sequence: CASSYGPGGFNEQFF.

This clonotype was seen a few times. This sequence joins TRBV12-3 or TRBV12-4 and TRBJ2-5; 8 bases map to TRBD1. With V trimmed by 1 base and J by 4 bases, 2 bases remained unmatched. This CDR3 spans 14 amino acids. The CDR3 DNA is TGTGCCAGCAGTTTAGGGACAGGGTTAGAGACCCAGTACTTC. Its translation: CASSLGTGLETQYF.

V is TRBV2 and J is TRBJ1-5, with D possibly matching TRBD1 (5 bases). The CDR3 has 14 residues. The V gene lost 6 bases and the J gene lost 5 bases, with 14 bases spanning the gap. Germline lookup yields CDR1 SNHLY and CDR2 FYNNEI. The CDR3 nucleotides are TGTGCCAGCAGCGAGACAGCCTCATATCAGCCCCAGCATTTT. Its translation is CASSETASYQPQHF.

The chain couples TRBV3-1 to TRBJ2-3; D might be TRBD1 or TRBD2, each matching 5 bases. CDR3 length equals 15 residues. The germline CDR1 and CDR2 sequences are LGHDT and YNNKEL (reference sequence). Trimming stripped 6 bases from V and 0 bases from J, with 13 bases between. As DNA, the CDR3 is TGTGCCAGCAGTCCCCCGGGGCCGAGCACAGATACGCAGTATTTT. It specifies CASSPPGPSTDTQYF.

This chain links TRBV3-1 with TRBJ1-3; TRBD1 might be the D (5 bases). The CDR3 sequence is 17 residues long. Germline CDR1 reads LGHDT; CDR2 reads YNNKEL (reference sequence). Trimming removed 2 bases from V and 2 bases from J, with 16 bases in between. The CDR3 region is CASSQIEDRTTGNTIYF. The CDR3 bases are TGTGCCAGCAGCCAAATCGAAGACAGAACAACTGGAAACACCATATATTTT.

The V gene is TRBV5-1, the J gene TRBJ2-3; D remains unclear. CDR3 size: 15 residues. From germline, CDR1 is SGHRS and CDR2 YFSETQ. V lost 1 base, J lost 0 bases, and 9 bases lay in between. CDR3 region: CASSLTRLSTDTQYF. CDR3 coding DNA: TGCGCCAGCAGCTTGACAAGACTGAGCACAGATACGCAGTATTTT.

A few counts support this clonotype. The chain carries TRBV29-1 and TRBJ1-4, with D possibly being TRBD1 (5 bases). V was trimmed by 7 bases and J by 7 bases, leaving 19 bases between them. The CDR3 runs 14 residues. Per the germline V gene, CDR1 is SQVTM and CDR2 is ANQGSEA. The CDR3, as DNA: TGCAGCGCCTTGGGGGACGCAGGATCTGAAAAACTGTTTTTT. Translated, it gives CSALGDAGSEKLFF.

The genes are TRBV13 and TRBJ1-1; possibly TRBD1 for D (6 bases). From germline, CDR1 is PRHDT and CDR2 FYEKMQ (reference sequence). Trimming removed 6 bases from V and 6 bases from J, with 11 bases in between. This CDR3 is 12 amino acids long. The CDR3 DNA is TGTGCCAGCAGAGGGGGAGCTGCTGAAGCTTTCTTT. Its protein is CASRGGAAEAFF. The complete variable domain, with remaining parts taken from reference TRBV13 and TRBJ1-1, reads AAGVIQSPRHLIKEKRETATLKCYPIPRHDTVYWYQQGPGQDPQFLISFYEKMQSDKGSIPDRFSAQQFSDYHSELNMSSLELGDSALYFCASRGGAAEAFFGQGTRLTVV.

This clonotype has at least ten counts. The J gene is TRBJ2-7, the V gene TRBV10-3; 13 positions agree with TRBD2. This CDR3 spans 15 amino acids. Per the germline V gene, CDR1 is ENHRY and CDR2 is SYGVKD. After removal of 6 bases from V and 4 bases from J, the junction contained 6 bases not matched to a gene. CDR3 residues: CAIRAGLAGDYEQYF. In DNA, the CDR3 is TGTGCCATCAGGGCTGGACTAGCGGGAGATTACGAGCAGTACTTC.

V usage is TRBV4-1 and J usage is TRBJ1-5; 7 bases fit TRBD1. Trimming at V came to 0 bases and at J to 11 bases, leaving 10 bases not matched to a gene. The CDR3 loop spans 15 amino acids. Germline V CDR1 and CDR2: MGHRA, YSYEKL. CDR3 nucleotide sequence: TGCGCCAGCAGCCAAGATGGGGACAGTTCTCGGTCCCAGCATTTT. This translates into CASSQDGDSSRSQHF.

The genes are TRBV20-1 and TRBJ2-3; the D gene is possibly TRBD2 (5 bases). V lost 0 bases and J lost 6, with 28 bases in between. The CDR3 has 19 residues. Germline V lookup: CDR1 DFQATT, CDR2 SNEGSKA (reference sequence). The CDR3 is CSARDCCRADQTILDTQYF. The CDR3 nucleotides read TGCAGTGCTAGAGATTGTTGTCGAGCGGACCAGACAATTTTGGATACGCAGTATTTT.

The rearrangement links TRBV7-2 to TRBJ2-1; 7 bases line up with TRBD1. This CDR3 comprises 15 residues. From germline, CDR1 is SGHTA and CDR2 FQGNSA. V shed 5 bases and J 3 bases; nucleotides not matched to a gene: 7. The chain's CDR3 is CASSRDRDSYNEQFF. CDR3 in DNA: TGTGCCAGCAGCAGAGACCGGGACAGCTACAATGAGCAGTTCTTC.

This clonotype was detected only a few times. V is TRBV20-1 and J is TRBJ2-3, with a weak D call TRBD1 (6 bases). The CDR3 is 13 residues long. V lost 6 bases to trimming and J lost 4 bases, with 14 bases between them. Germline values: CDR1 DFQATT, CDR2 SNEGSKA (reference sequence). The CDR3, as DNA: TGCAGTGCCCGAGAGACAGGCGCAGATACGCAGTATTTT. This encodes CSARETGADTQYF.

The chain uses TRBV29-1 and TRBJ1-1, with D uncertain. CDR1 is SQVTM, CDR2 ANQGSEA, per germline. This CDR3 region has 12 residues. V was shortened by 3 bases and J by 4 bases, with 9 bases between the two germline ends. The CDR3 DNA reads TGCAGCGTTGATACTCTGGGCACTGAAGCTTTCTTT. This sequence encodes CSVDTLGTEAFF.

This clonotype was recorded a few times. V and J are TRBV6-5 and TRBJ1-5; D call uncertain. Looked up from germline, CDR1 is MNHEY and CDR2 is SVGAGI. This CDR3 has 12 amino acids. The V gene lost 2 bases and the J gene lost 7 bases, with 6 bases spanning the gap. The CDR3 spells CASSYKGQPQHF. CDR3 nucleotides: TGTGCCAGCAGTTACAAGGGACAGCCCCAGCATTTT.

This clonotype was observed a handful of times. This chain joins TRBV5-1 and TRBJ1-2, with 7 bases lining up with TRBD1. The CDR3 contains 15 residues. Germline values: CDR1 SGHRS, CDR2 YFSETQ. Trimming cost V 4 bases and J 4 bases; bases outside gene matches: 10. The CDR3 DNA is TGCGCCAGCAGCGGCTACGGACAGGACCGCTATGGCTACACCTTC. The encoded protein is CASSGYGQDRYGYTF.

This clonotype came up a few times. The chain uses TRBV10-3 and TRBJ2-1, with D possibly TRBD2 on 6 matching bases. Germline lookup yields CDR1 ENHRY and CDR2 SYGVKD. The CDR3 totals 14 residues. Trimming took off 5 bases at V and 7 bases at J, with 15 bases between the two ends. In DNA form, the CDR3 reads TGTGCCATCAGTCCACGGATGGGGAGGAATGAGCAGTTCTTC. Amino acid sequence: CAISPRMGRNEQFF.

V gene TRBV7-9 combines with J gene TRBJ1-2, with D possibly TRBD1 on 5 matching bases. The CDR3 extends over 15 amino acids. The V end was cut by 4 bases, the J end by 3 bases, with 15 bases between. The germline V gene has CDR1 SEHNR and CDR2 FQNEAQ (reference sequence). For the CDR3, the DNA is TGTGCCAGCAGCTCTAATGTACAGGACCACTATGGCTACACCTTC. This sequence encodes CASSSNVQDHYGYTF.

The chain carries TRBV7-2 and TRBJ2-3; D is possibly TRBD2 (5 bases). The germline V gene has CDR1 SGHTA and CDR2 FQGNSA. Trimming removed 2 bases at V and 4 bases at J, with 19 bases between. The CDR3 sequence is 17 residues long. CDR3 amino acids: CASSLSAGSFRADTQYF. Written as DNA, the CDR3 is TGTGCCAGCAGCTTATCGGCGGGTAGTTTTAGGGCAGATACGCAGTATTTT.

CDR3 region: CASSYSWEANGYTF. The CDR3 DNA is TGTGCCAGCAGTTACTCGTGGGAGGCCAATGGCTACACCTTC. The gene calls are TRBV6-5 and TRBJ1-2; no firm D call. From germline, CDR1 is MNHEY and CDR2 SVGAGI. Trimming stripped 0 bases from V and 6 bases from J, with 11 bases between. The CDR3 has 14 amino acids.

The table lists this clonotype with a few counts. The rearrangement uses TRBV5-1 and TRBJ2-7; 9 bases are a match to TRBD2. This CDR3 is 15 amino acids long. Germline loops: CDR1 SGHRS, CDR2 YFSETQ. The V and J ends lost 5 bases and 4 bases, in that order; junction bases with no gene match: 10. CDR3 region: CASRAAAGGLYEQYF. CDR3 in DNA: TGCGCCAGCAGGGCGGCAGCGGGGGGTTTGTACGAGCAGTACTTC.